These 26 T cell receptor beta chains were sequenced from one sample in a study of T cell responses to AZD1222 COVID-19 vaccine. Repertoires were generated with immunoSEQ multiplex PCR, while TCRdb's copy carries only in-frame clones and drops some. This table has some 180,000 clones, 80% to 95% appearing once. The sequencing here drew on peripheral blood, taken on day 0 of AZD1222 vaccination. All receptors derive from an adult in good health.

The CDR3 coding sequence is TGTGCCAGCAGCTTTTCTAGTACCGGGGAGCTGTTTTTT. Translation gives CASSFSSTGELFF. This rearrangement joins TRBV7-3 to TRBJ2-2; the D is unclear. The CDR3 loop spans 13 amino acids. V lost 3 bases and J 5 bases, leaving 7 bases between the germline ends. The germline CDR1 and CDR2 sequences are SGHTA and FQGTGA.

The CDR3 sequence is CASSLGRQYGYTF. CDR3 in DNA: TGTGCCAGCAGCTTGGGGCGTCAGTATGGCTACACCTTC. This rearrangement joins TRBV5-4 to TRBJ1-2; no reliable D call. Trimming left V 0 bases short and J 5 bases short, with 8 bases between. CDR3 length: 13 amino acids. Germline V gene data show CDR1 as SGHNT and CDR2 as YYREEE (reference sequence).

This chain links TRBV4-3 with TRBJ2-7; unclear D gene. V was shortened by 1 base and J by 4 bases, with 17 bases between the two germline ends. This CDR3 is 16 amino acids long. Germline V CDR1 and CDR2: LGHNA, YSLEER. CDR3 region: CASSQGTQLGIYEQYF. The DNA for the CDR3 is TGCGCCAGCAGCCAAGGTACCCAACTCGGAATTTACGAGCAGTACTTC.

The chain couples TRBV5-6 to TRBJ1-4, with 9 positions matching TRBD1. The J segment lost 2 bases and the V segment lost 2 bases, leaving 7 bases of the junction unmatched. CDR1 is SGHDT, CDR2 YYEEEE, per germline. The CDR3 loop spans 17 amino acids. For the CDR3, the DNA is TGTGCCAGCAGCTTACCCGGGACAGGGACGACTAATGAAAAACTGTTTTTT. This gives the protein CASSLPGTGTTNEKLFF.

CDR3 residues: CATRSQGVNYGYTF. The CDR3 DNA reads as TGTGCCACCCGATCGCAGGGGGTTAACTATGGCTACACCTTC. This chain links TRBV6-5 with TRBJ1-2; 7 bases line up with TRBD1. This CDR3 contains 14 residues. CDR1 is MNHEY and CDR2 is SVGAGI in the germline V gene. The J segment lost 1 base and the V segment lost 10 bases, leaving 9 bases of the junction unmatched.

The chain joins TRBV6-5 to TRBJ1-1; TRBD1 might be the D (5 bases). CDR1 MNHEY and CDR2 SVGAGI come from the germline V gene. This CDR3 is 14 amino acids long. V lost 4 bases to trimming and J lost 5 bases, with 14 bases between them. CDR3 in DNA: TGTGCCAGCAGTTCCGAGGGGCGAGTAACTGAAGCTTTCTTT. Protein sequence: CASSSEGRVTEAFF.

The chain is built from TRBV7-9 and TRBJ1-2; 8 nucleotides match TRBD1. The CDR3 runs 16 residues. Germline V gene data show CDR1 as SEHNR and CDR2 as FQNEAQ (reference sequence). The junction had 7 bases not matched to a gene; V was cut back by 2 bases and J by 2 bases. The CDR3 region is CASSLKDREFNYGYTF. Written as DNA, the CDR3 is TGTGCCAGCAGCTTAAAGGACAGGGAATTCAACTATGGCTACACCTTC.

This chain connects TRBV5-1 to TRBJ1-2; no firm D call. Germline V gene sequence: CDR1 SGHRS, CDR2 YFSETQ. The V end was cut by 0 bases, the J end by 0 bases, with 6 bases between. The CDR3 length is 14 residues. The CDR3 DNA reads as TGCGCCAGCAGCTTGGACTCCTCTAACTATGGCTACACCTTC. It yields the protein CASSLDSSNYGYTF.

The CDR3 DNA is TGCGCCAGCAGTCAATCAGGGAGCCAGGGACCCTCCTACGAGCAGTACTTC. Translation: CASSQSGSQGPSYEQYF. V and J are TRBV23-1 and TRBJ2-7; tentatively, D is TRBD1 or TRBD2 (5 bases each). TRBV23-1 carries the ORF label, with uncertain function. V was pared by 0 bases and J by 0 bases, with 15 bases between. The CDR3 sequence is 17 residues long.

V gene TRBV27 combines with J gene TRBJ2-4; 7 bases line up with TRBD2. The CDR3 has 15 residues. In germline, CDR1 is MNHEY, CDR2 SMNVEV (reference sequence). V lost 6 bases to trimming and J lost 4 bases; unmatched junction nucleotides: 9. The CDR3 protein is CASRPYGSGKNIQYF. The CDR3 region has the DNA TGTGCCAGCAGGCCGTACGGTAGCGGGAAAAACATTCAGTACTTC.

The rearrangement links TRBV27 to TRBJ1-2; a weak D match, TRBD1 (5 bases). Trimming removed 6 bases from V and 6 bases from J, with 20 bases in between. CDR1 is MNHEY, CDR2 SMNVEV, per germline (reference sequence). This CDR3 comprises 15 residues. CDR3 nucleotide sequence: TGTGCCAGCAGCCTACGGTTTGGGGGAACCCATGGCTACACCTTC. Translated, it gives CASSLRFGGTHGYTF.

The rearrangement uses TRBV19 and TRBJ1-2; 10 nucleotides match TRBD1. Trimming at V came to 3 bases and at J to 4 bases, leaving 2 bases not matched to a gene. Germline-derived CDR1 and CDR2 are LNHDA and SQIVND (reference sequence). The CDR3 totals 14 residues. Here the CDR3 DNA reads TGTGCCAGTAGTATTGACAGGGGGCCCTATGGCTACACCTTC. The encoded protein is CASSIDRGPYGYTF.

CDR3 sequence: CASSILLTHATNEKLFF. In DNA form, the CDR3 reads TGTGCCAGTAGTATCCTCCTGACCCACGCAACTAATGAAAAACTGTTTTTT. J is TRBJ1-4 and V is TRBV19; D gene unclear. Deletions cut 3 bases from V and 0 bases from J, with 14 bases between. Per the germline V gene, CDR1 is LNHDA and CDR2 is SQIVND (reference sequence). The CDR3 is made up of 17 amino acids.

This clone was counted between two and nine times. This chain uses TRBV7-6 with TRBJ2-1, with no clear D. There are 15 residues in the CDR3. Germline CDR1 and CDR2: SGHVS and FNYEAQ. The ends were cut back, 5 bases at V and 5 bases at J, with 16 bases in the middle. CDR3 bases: TGTGCCAGCAGCCCCTTTGGGGATCCCCACAATGAGCAGTTCTTC. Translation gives CASSPFGDPHNEQFF. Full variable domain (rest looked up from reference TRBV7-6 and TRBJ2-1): GAGVSQSPRYKVTKRGQDVALRCDPISGHVSLYWYRQALGQGPEFLTYFNYEAQQDKSGLPNDRFSAERPEGSISTLTIQRTEQRDSAMYRCASSPFGDPHNEQFFGPGTRLTVL.

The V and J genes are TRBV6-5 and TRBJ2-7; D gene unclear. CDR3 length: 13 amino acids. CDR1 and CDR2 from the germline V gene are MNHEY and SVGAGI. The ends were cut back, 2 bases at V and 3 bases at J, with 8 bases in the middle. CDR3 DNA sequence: TGTGCCAGCAGTTACCCCGACGGCTACGAGCAGTACTTC. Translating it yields CASSYPDGYEQYF.

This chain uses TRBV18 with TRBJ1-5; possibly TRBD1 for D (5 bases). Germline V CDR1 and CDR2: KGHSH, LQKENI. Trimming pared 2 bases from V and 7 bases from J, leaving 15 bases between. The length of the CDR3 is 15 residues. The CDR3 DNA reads TGTGCCAGCTCACCATCGATTCAGGGAGGCCAGCCCCAGCATTTT. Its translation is CASSPSIQGGQPQHF.

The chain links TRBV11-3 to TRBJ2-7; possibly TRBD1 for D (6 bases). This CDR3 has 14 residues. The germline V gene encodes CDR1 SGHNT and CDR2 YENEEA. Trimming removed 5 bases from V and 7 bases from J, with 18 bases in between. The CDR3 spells CASSRGHPNYEQYF. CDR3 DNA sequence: TGTGCCAGCAGCAGGGGACACCCAAACTATGAGCAGTACTTC. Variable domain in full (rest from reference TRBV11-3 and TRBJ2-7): EAGVVQSPRYKIIEKKQPVAFWCNPISGHNTLYWYLQNLGQGPELLIRYENEEAVDDSQLPKDRFSAERLKGVDSTLKIQPAELGDSAVYLCASSRGHPNYEQYFGPGTRLTVT.

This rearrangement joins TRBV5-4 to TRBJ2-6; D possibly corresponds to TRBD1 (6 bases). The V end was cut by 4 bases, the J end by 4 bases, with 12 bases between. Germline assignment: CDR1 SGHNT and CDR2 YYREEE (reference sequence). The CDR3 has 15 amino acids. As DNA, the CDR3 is TGTGCCAGCAGCCCACAGGGACCCGGGGCCAACGTCCTGACTTTC. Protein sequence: CASSPQGPGANVLTF.

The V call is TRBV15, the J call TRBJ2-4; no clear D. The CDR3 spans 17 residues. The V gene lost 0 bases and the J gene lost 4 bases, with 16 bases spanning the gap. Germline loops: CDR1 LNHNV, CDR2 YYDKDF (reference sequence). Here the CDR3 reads CATSRDLAQLRKNIQYF. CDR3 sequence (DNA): TGTGCCACCAGCAGAGATTTGGCCCAGCTCCGAAAAAACATTCAGTACTTC.

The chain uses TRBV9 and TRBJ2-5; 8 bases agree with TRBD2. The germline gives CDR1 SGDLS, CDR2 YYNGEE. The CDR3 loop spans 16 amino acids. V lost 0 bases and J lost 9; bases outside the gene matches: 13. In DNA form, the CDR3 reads TGTGCCAGCAGCGTAGTGGCGGGGGGCCCCACGGAGGCCCAGTACTTC. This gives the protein CASSVVAGGPTEAQYF.

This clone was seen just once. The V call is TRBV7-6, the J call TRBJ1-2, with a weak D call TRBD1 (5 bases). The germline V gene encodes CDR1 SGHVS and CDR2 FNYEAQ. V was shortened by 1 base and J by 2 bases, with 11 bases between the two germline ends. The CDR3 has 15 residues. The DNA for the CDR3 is TGTGCCAGCAGCTTAGGTACCGAGGGGAACTATGGCTACACCTTC. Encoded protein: CASSLGTEGNYGYTF. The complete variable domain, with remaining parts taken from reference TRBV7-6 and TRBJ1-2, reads GAGVSQSPRYKVTKRGQDVALRCDPISGHVSLYWYRQALGQGPEFLTYFNYEAQQDKSGLPNDRFSAERPEGSISTLTIQRTEQRDSAMYRCASSLGTEGNYGYTFGSGTRLTVV.

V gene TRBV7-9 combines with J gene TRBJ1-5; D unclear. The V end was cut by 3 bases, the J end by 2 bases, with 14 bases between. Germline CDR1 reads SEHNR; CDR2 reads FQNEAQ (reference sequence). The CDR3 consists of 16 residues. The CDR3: CASSFASGIGNQPQHF. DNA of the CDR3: TGTGCCAGCAGCTTCGCCTCGGGAATAGGCAATCAGCCCCAGCATTTT.

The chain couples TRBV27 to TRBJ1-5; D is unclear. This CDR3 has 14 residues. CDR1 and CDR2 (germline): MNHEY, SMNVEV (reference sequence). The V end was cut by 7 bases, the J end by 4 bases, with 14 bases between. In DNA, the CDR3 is TGTGCCAGCACCCTTAGACCGGGAAATCAGCCCCAGCATTTT. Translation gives CASTLRPGNQPQHF.

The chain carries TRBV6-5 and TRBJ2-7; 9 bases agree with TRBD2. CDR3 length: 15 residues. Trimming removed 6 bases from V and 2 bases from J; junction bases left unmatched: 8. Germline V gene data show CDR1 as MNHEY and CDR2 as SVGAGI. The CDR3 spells CASSRRLAEAYEQYF. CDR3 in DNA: TGTGCCAGCAGCCGTAGACTAGCGGAAGCCTACGAGCAGTACTTC.

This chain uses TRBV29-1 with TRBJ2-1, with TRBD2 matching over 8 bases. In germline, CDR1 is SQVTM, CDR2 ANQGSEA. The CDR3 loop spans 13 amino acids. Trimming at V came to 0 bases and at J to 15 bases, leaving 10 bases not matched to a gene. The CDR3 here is CSVEDVGGGRWFF. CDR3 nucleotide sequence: TGCAGCGTTGAAGATGTCGGCGGGGGGCGTTGGTTCTTC.

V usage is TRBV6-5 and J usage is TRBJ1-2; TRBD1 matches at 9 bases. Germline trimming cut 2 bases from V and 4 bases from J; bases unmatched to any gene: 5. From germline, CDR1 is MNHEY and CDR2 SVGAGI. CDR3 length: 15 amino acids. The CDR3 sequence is CASSYGDRVGYGYTF. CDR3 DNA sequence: TGTGCCAGCAGTTACGGGGACAGGGTTGGCTATGGCTACACCTTC.